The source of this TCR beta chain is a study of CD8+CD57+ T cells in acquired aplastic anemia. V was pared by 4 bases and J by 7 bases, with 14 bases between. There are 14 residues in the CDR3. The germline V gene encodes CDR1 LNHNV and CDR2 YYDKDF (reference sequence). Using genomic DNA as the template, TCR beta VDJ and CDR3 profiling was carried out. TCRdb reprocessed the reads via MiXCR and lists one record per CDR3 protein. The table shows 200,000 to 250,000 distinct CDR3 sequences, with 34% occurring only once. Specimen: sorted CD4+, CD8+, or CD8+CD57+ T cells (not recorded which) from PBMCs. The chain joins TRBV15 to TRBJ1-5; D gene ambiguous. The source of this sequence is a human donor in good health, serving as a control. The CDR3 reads CATSTRRGGQPQHF. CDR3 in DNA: TGTGCCACCAGCACCAGGCGGGGTGGGCAGCCCCAGCATTTT.